The 26 T cell receptor beta chains below were found in one sample sequenced in a study of blood T cell repertoires in COVID-19. Assay: immunoSEQ multiplex PCR; the TCRdb copy retains only in-frame clones and omits some. The repertoire holds under 250,000 clones, with over 80% as singletons. The sample was peripheral blood. These receptors were taken from a woman between 65 and 79 years old with active or convalescent COVID-19.

The V and J genes are TRBV14 and TRBJ2-7; D is perhaps TRBD2 (5 bases). Deletions cut 4 bases from V and 7 bases from J, with 11 bases between. The CDR3 totals 12 residues. Germline CDR1 and CDR2: SGHDN and FVKESK. CDR3 nucleotide sequence: TGTGCCAGCAGCCTGGAGGCCGGGGAGCAGTACTTC. Translation: CASSLEAGEQYF. Together with reference TRBV14 and TRBJ2-7, the CDR3 gives the full variable domain: EAGVTQFPSHSVIEKGQTVTLRCDPISGHDNLYWYRRVMGKEIKFLLHFVKESKQDESGMPNNRFLAERTGGTYSTLKVQPAELEDSGVYFCASSLEAGEQYFGPGTRLTVT.

The chain couples TRBV7-9 to TRBJ2-1; possible D gene TRBD1, 6 bases. Trimming removed 4 bases from V and 4 bases from J, with 11 bases in between. Looked up from germline, CDR1 is SEHNR and CDR2 is FQNEAQ (reference sequence). CDR3 length: 14 amino acids. CDR3 DNA: TGTGCCAGCAGCTCTACGGGGACATACAATGAGCAGTTCTTC. It yields the protein CASSSTGTYNEQFF.

V usage is TRBV3-1 (or the pseudogene TRBV3-2) and J usage is TRBJ2-5; 9 bases agree with TRBD2. Trimming took 4 bases from V and 5 from J; bases not matched to a gene: 8. The V gene's germline CDR1 is LGHDT and CDR2 YNNKEL (reference sequence). The CDR3 is 15 amino acids. DNA of the CDR3: TGTGCCAGCAGCCCCAACCTCGGACTAGCGGAGACCCAGTACTTC. Amino acids: CASSPNLGLAETQYF.

The rearrangement joins TRBV19 to TRBJ1-1; D is undetermined. The CDR3 spans 13 residues. V was shortened by 5 bases and J by 2 bases, with 9 bases between the two germline ends. Germline assignment: CDR1 LNHDA and CDR2 SQIVND (reference sequence). The CDR3 DNA sequence: TGTGCCAGTAGTCCCCTTATTAACACTGAAGCTTTCTTT. Amino acids: CASSPLINTEAFF.

This sequence joins TRBV4-1 and TRBJ2-1, with TRBD1 matching over 8 bases. Germline CDR1 is MGHRA and CDR2 is YSYEKL. The CDR3 extends over 16 amino acids. Trimming cost V 1 base and J 2 bases; bases outside gene matches: 4. The CDR3 protein is CASSQGTQGAYNEQFF. Written as DNA, the CDR3 is TGCGCCAGCAGCCAAGGTACACAGGGGGCCTACAATGAGCAGTTCTTC.

The chain carries TRBV7-3 and TRBJ1-2, with 8 bases identical to TRBD1. V lost 3 bases to trimming and J lost 4 bases; unmatched junction nucleotides: 4. There are 14 residues in the CDR3. CDR1 and CDR2 from the germline V gene are SGHTA and FQGTGA. The CDR3 loop is CASSLAGGSYGYTF. As DNA, the CDR3 is TGTGCCAGCAGCTTGGCAGGGGGCAGCTATGGCTACACCTTC.

This clone has a single count. This rearrangement joins TRBV5-4 to TRBJ2-2; D not certain. Germline lookup yields CDR1 SGHNT and CDR2 YYREEE (reference sequence). V dropped 4 bases and J dropped 2 bases, with 6 bases sitting between them. CDR3 length: 13 amino acids. This chain's CDR3 is CASSGSNTGELFF. Here the CDR3 DNA reads TGTGCCAGCAGCGGCTCTAACACCGGGGAGCTGTTTTTT.

This clone has only a few counts. This chain links TRBV18 with TRBJ1-1; D is uncertain. This CDR3 comprises 13 residues. V lost 6 bases, J lost 1 base, and 9 bases lay in between. From germline, CDR1 is KGHSH and CDR2 LQKENI. Here the CDR3 reads CASSPLANTEAFF. The CDR3 region has the DNA TGTGCCAGCTCGCCCTTAGCGAACACTGAAGCTTTCTTT.

The genes are TRBV19 and TRBJ1-2; 10 nucleotides line up with TRBD1. The V gene end was trimmed by 0 bases and the J gene end by 8 bases; junction bases not matched to a gene: 6. Germline CDR1 reads LNHDA; CDR2 reads SQIVND (reference sequence). CDR3 length equals 15 residues. The DNA of the CDR3 is TGTGCCAGTAGTATAGATGACAGGGGGCCGGGCGGCTACACCTTC. Translating gives CASSIDDRGPGGYTF. The complete variable domain, with remaining parts taken from reference TRBV19 and TRBJ1-2, reads DGGITQSPKYLFRKEGQNVTLSCEQNLNHDAMYWYRQDPGQGLRLIYYSQIVNDFQKGDIAEGYSVSREKKESFPLTVTSAQKNPTAFYLCASSIDDRGPGGYTFGSGTRLTVV.

The J gene is TRBJ2-2, the V gene TRBV5-4; 10 positions agree with TRBD2. V dropped 4 bases and J dropped 3; count of bases not matched to a gene: 9. This CDR3 is built from 17 residues. Germline assignment: CDR1 SGHNT and CDR2 YYREEE (reference sequence). The CDR3 reads CASSPASGRAYTGELFF. The CDR3 region has the DNA TGTGCCAGCAGCCCAGCTAGCGGGAGAGCTTACACCGGGGAGCTGTTTTTT.

The chain couples TRBV6-5 to TRBJ2-7; TRBD2 is a possible D gene (6 bases). This CDR3 has 14 amino acids. With 8 bases removed from V and 6 bases from J, the gap between germline ends came to 20 bases. Per the germline V gene, CDR1 is MNHEY and CDR2 is SVGAGI. The DNA for the CDR3 is TGTGCCAGCCAAAAATCGGGGGTGGTCGGCGAGCAGTACTTC. This encodes CASQKSGVVGEQYF.

The genes are TRBV4-2 and TRBJ2-1, with 8 bases identical to TRBD2. The CDR3 totals 17 residues. Unmatched junction bases numbered 8, after V lost 0 bases and J lost 4 bases. Germline V CDR1 and CDR2: LGHNA, YNFKEQ. CDR3 nucleotide sequence: TGTGCCAGCAGCCAAGATCTGGCGAGCGGGAGTTACAATGAGCAGTTCTTC. Amino acid sequence: CASSQDLASGSYNEQFF.

V usage is TRBV7-8 and J usage is TRBJ2-7, with D perhaps matching TRBD2 (5 bases). V was pared by 3 bases and J by 2 bases, with 14 bases between. Germline-derived CDR1 and CDR2 are SGHVS and FQNEAQ. The CDR3 runs 15 residues. As DNA, the CDR3 is TGTGCCAGCAGCTTCGGGCCTCGGAGGACCTACGAGCAGTACTTC. Translated, it gives CASSFGPRRTYEQYF.

V gene TRBV7-9 combines with J gene TRBJ2-5; D call uncertain. The CDR3 is 14 amino acids. Trimming removed 4 bases at V and 4 bases at J, with 13 bases between. Germline V lookup: CDR1 SEHNR, CDR2 FQNEAQ (reference sequence). The CDR3 loop reads CASSSPGFGETQYF. CDR3 DNA: TGTGCCAGCAGCTCTCCAGGATTTGGAGAGACCCAGTACTTC.

The chain has TRBV5-4 and TRBJ1-4; 7 positions agree with TRBD1. J lost 2 bases, V lost 4 bases, and 8 bases had no gene match. The CDR3 is 16 residues long. Germline V CDR1 and CDR2: SGHNT, YYREEE (reference sequence). CDR3 region: CASSRTQGRTNEKLFF. CDR3 DNA: TGTGCCAGCAGCCGGACACAGGGGCGCACTAATGAAAAACTGTTTTTT. Full variable domain (rest looked up from reference TRBV5-4 and TRBJ1-4): ETGVTQSPTHLIKTRGQQVTLRCSSQSGHNTVSWYQQALGQGPQFIFQYYREEENGRGNFPPRFSGLQFPNYSSELNVNALELDDSALYLCASSRTQGRTNEKLFFGSGTQLSVL.

This chain uses TRBV10-3 with TRBJ2-5; 8 nucleotides line up with TRBD2. The CDR3 totals 13 residues. V dropped 11 bases and J dropped 1; count of bases not matched to a gene: 6. CDR1 and CDR2 from the germline V gene are ENHRY and SYGVKD. As DNA, the CDR3 is TGTGCCGTCCAGACTAGCGCCCAAGAGACCCAGTACTTC. This codes for CAVQTSAQETQYF.

V usage is TRBV6-1 and J usage is TRBJ1-1, with a weak D call TRBD1 (5 bases). Germline values: CDR1 MNHNS, CDR2 SASEGT. Trimming left V 2 bases short and J 3 bases short, with 13 bases between. The CDR3 totals 15 residues. CDR3 amino acids: CASSEPVGGDTEAFF. In nucleotides, the CDR3 is TGTGCCAGCAGTGAACCGGTCGGAGGGGACACTGAAGCTTTCTTT.

V and J are TRBV9 and TRBJ1-3; 10 bases match TRBD1. V shed 0 bases, J shed 2 bases, and the junction held 5 bases outside the gene matches. The germline V gene encodes CDR1 SGDLS and CDR2 YYNGEE. The CDR3 sequence is 17 residues long. The CDR3 loop reads CASSVAGQGGPGNTIYF. DNA of the CDR3: TGTGCCAGCAGCGTAGCCGGACAGGGGGGGCCTGGAAACACCATATATTTT.

The chain recombines TRBV14 with TRBJ1-1, with D possibly TRBD1 on 6 matching bases. V lost 2 bases and J lost 5, with 9 bases in between. Per germline, CDR1 SGHDN and CDR2 FVKESK. This CDR3 spans 13 amino acids. CDR3 region: CASSQTQGTEAFF. The CDR3 DNA reads as TGTGCCAGCAGCCAAACGCAGGGGACTGAAGCTTTCTTT.

The V and J genes are TRBV28 and TRBJ2-7; D might be TRBD1 (7 bases). Per the germline V gene, CDR1 is MDHEN and CDR2 is SYDVKM. The CDR3 covers 14 residues. V was shortened by 6 bases and J by 0 bases, with 12 bases between the two germline ends. The CDR3 sequence is CASSQGGGSYEQYF. CDR3 bases: TGTGCCAGCAGCCAGGGGGGAGGCTCCTACGAGCAGTACTTC. Full variable domain (outside the CDR3, taken from reference TRBV28 and TRBJ2-7): DVKVTQSSRYLVKRTGEKVFLECVQDMDHENMFWYRQDPGLGLRLIYFSYDVKMKEKGDIPEGYSVSREKKERFSLILESASTNQTSMYLCASSQGGGSYEQYFGPGTRLTVT.

The chain has TRBV5-4 and TRBJ2-5; 7 positions match TRBD1. The CDR3 sequence is 14 residues long. The germline V gene has CDR1 SGHNT and CDR2 YYREEE (reference sequence). After removal of 0 bases from V and 5 bases from J, the junction contained 4 bases not matched to a gene. The CDR3 DNA is TGTGCCAGCAGCTTGGAGCAGGGGGTGGAGACCCAGTACTTC. Translated: CASSLEQGVETQYF.

This chain uses TRBV2 with TRBJ1-5; D perhaps matches TRBD1 (5 bases). This CDR3 spans 15 amino acids. Trimming took off 7 bases at V and 3 bases at J, with 16 bases between the two ends. The germline CDR1 and CDR2 sequences are SNHLY and FYNNEI. CDR3 bases: TGTGCCAGCAAGGGACTAGGGGAGTTCAATCAGCCCCAGCATTTT. Residues: CASKGLGEFNQPQHF.

The V and J genes are TRBV27 and TRBJ2-2; D perhaps matches TRBD1 (5 bases). V lost 3 bases, J lost 4 bases, and 18 bases lay in between. CDR1 MNHEY and CDR2 SMNVEV come from the germline V gene (reference sequence). The CDR3 totals 17 residues. CDR3 sequence reads: CASSFRGLNWGTGELFF. DNA of the CDR3: TGTGCCAGCAGTTTTAGGGGTCTAAATTGGGGCACCGGGGAGCTGTTTTTT.

This chain connects TRBV7-2 to TRBJ1-1; D is undetermined. Germline loops: CDR1 SGHTA, CDR2 FQGNSA. The V end lost 2 bases, the J end lost 3 bases, and 7 bases lay between the germline ends. The CDR3 sequence is 13 residues long. The DNA for the CDR3 is TGTGCCAGCAGCTTATCTCAGTACACTGAAGCTTTCTTT. Translating gives CASSLSQYTEAFF.

The chain combines TRBV5-1 with TRBJ1-1, with 9 bases lining up with TRBD1. The CDR3 sequence is 17 residues long. CDR1 and CDR2 from the germline V gene are SGHRS and YFSETQ. The V and J ends lost 1 base and 4 bases, in that order; junction bases with no gene match: 11. As DNA, the CDR3 is TGCGCCAGCAGCTTGAATAACAGGGGGCAGGTGGGCACTGAAGCTTTCTTT. Protein sequence: CASSLNNRGQVGTEAFF.

The chain combines TRBV5-1 with TRBJ2-1; TRBD2 agrees at 11 bases. Trimming cost V 2 bases and J 7 bases; bases outside gene matches: 2. Germline values: CDR1 SGHRS, CDR2 YFSETQ. CDR3 length: 14 residues. The CDR3 sequence: CASSFGTSGNEQFF. Written as DNA, the CDR3 is TGCGCCAGCAGCTTCGGGACTAGCGGAAATGAGCAGTTCTTC.